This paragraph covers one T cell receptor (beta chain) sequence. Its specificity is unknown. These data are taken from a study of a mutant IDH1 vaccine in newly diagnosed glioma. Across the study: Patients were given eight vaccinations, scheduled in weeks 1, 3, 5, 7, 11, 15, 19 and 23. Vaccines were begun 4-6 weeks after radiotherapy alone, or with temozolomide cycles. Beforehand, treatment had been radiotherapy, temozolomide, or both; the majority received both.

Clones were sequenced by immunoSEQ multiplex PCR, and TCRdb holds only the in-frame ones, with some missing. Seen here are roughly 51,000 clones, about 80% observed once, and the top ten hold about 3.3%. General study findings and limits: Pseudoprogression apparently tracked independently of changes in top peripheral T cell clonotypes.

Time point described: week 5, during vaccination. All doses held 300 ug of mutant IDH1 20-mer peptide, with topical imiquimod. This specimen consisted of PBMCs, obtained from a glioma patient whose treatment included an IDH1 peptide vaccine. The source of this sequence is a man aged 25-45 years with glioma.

The CDR3 DNA sequence: TGTGCCTGGAGTGTAGGGGACAGGGATTACTATGGCTACACCTTC. Protein product: CAWSVGDRDYYGYTF. V and J are TRBV30 and TRBJ1-2, with TRBD1 matching 9 bases. CDR3 length: 15 residues. CDR1 and CDR2 (germline): GTSNPN, SVGIG (reference sequence). V lost 0 bases, J lost 3 bases, and 5 bases stayed unmatched.